The 4 T cell receptor beta chains listed next were all sequenced from one sample in a study of T cells in Graves' hyperthyroidism and ophthalmopathy. Using RNA transcripts as the source, TCR beta CDR3 regions were amplified. TCR CDR3 regions were first amplified by RT-PCR with HTBI primers. TCRdb reprocessed the multiplex PCR reads via MiXCR and lists one record per CDR3 protein. The table lists under 350,000 distinct CDR3 sequences, roughly 13% of them singletons. Sample: blood. The receptors were gathered from a middle-aged woman with Graves' ophthalmopathy.

The sample holds a few counts of this clonotype. Its ends do not fully match the called genes, so a read error is possible. The V gene is TRBV7-7, the J gene TRBJ2-1, with 8 nucleotides matching TRBD2. Germline V gene lookup returns CDR1 SSHAT and CDR2 FNYEAQ (reference sequence). This CDR3 has 15 residues. This chain's CDR3 is CASSPEGGRTVEQFF. CDR3 nucleotides: TGTGCTAGCAGCCCCGAGGGCGGGAGGACCGTAGAGCAGTTCTTC.

This clonotype appeared many times. V and J are TRBV5-8 and TRBJ2-1, with D hard to call. The CDR3 is 14 residues long. Germline-derived CDR1 and CDR2 are SGHTS and YDEGEE. The V and J ends lost 4 bases and 4 bases respectively, with 12 bases between them. The CDR3 DNA follows: TGTGCCAGCAGCCCGATGACGGTATACAATGAGCAGTTCTTC. Protein product: CASSPMTVYNEQFF.

This clonotype was seen many times. The V gene is TRBV20-1, the J gene TRBJ2-1; no clear D gene. CDR3 length: 15 residues. The germline V and J ends were trimmed by 0 bases and 6 bases, with 15 bases remaining between them. CDR1 and CDR2 from the germline V gene are DFQATT and SNEGSKA (reference sequence). This CDR3 reads CSARDVGDLVNEQFF. The CDR3 DNA reads TGCAGTGCTAGAGATGTGGGTGATTTGGTCAATGAGCAGTTCTTC.

This clonotype was detected only a few times. The chain employs TRBV3-1 and TRBJ2-1, with TRBD2 matching over 13 bases. V dropped 4 bases and J dropped 10; count of bases not matched to a gene: 10. The CDR3 is 16 residues long. The germline CDR1 and CDR2 sequences are LGHDT and YNNKEL (reference sequence). CDR3 sequence (DNA): TGTGCCAGCAGCCGCCGGACTAGCGGGAGTTCCGGCGAGCAGTTCTTC. Translating gives CASSRRTSGSSGEQFF.